This TCR beta chain was found in a study of blood T cell repertoires in COVID-19. Study-level background: PBMCs, B-cell-depleted T cells, or T cells were the source of the cDNA or gDNA that made up the material.

Generated by immunoSEQ multiplex PCR, the TCRdb table keeps only in-frame clones and is missing some. The data contain around 300,000 clones, approximately 86% of them singletons. Deletions cut 3 bases from V and 0 bases from J, with 8 bases between. The CDR3 is 13 residues long. The V gene's germline CDR1 is GTSNPN and CDR2 SVGIG (reference sequence). This study enrolled people aged 18 to 89 from around 25 US geographic areas. V is TRBV30 and J is TRBJ1-2; no definite D call. The sequence was obtained from a woman aged 18-35 years who had recovered from COVID-19. The material sequenced was PBMCs or T cells enriched from blood (not recorded which). The DNA for the CDR3 is TGTGCCTGGAGGAACGGGGCTAACTATGGCTACACCTTC. Translated, it gives CAWRNGANYGYTF.